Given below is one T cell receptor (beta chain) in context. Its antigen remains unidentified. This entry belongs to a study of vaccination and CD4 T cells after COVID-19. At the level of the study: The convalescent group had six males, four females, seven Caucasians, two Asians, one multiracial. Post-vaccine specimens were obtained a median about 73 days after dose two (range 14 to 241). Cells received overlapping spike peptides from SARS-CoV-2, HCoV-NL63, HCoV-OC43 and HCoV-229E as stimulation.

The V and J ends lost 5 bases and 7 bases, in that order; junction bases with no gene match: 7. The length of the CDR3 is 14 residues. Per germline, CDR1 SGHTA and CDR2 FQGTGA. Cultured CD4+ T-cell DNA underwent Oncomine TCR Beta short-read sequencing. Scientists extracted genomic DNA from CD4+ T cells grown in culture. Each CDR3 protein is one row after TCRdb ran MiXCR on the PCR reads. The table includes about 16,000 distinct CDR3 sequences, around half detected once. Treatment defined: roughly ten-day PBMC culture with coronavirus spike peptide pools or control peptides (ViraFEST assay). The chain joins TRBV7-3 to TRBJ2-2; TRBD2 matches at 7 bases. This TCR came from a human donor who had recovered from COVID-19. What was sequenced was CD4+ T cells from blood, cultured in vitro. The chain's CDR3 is CASSAGDQGGELFF. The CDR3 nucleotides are TGTGCCAGCAGCGCGGGAGATCAGGGCGGGGAGCTGTTTTTT.